This T cell receptor (beta chain) was sequenced for a study of cytomegalovirus exposure and HLA in healthy donors. General study findings and limits: Cytomegalovirus association was assigned to some 160 TCR beta chains. Through in vitro validation, three CMV-associated chains were shown to be specific for CMV antigens. Among TCR sequences, most were rare, though some public TCRs appeared in many donors.

The CDR3 loop spans 15 amino acids. Germline CDR1 reads SNHLY; CDR2 reads FYNNEI. V lost 8 bases and J lost 5; bases outside the gene matches: 14. As regards this clone: Its specificity is not known.

TCRdb's copy holds only in-frame clones and misses some; the assay was immunoSEQ multiplex PCR. The table shows 100,000 to 150,000 clones, with about 90% occurring only once. The chain links TRBV2 to TRBJ2-5; the match to TRBD2 covers 7 bases. The TCR was taken from a man aged 25-45 years in good health and CMV-seronegative. The specimen sequenced was PBMCs. The CDR3 protein is CASGIVGGRGETQYF. In DNA, the CDR3 is TGTGCCAGCGGCATAGTCGGCGGGAGAGGGGAGACCCAGTACTTC. Based on the CDR3 plus reference TRBV2 and TRBJ2-5, the full variable domain is EPEVTQTPSHQVTQMGQEVILRCVPISNHLYFYWYRQILGQKVEFLVSFYNNEISEKSEIFDDQFSVERPDGSNFTLKIRSTKLEDSAMYFCASGIVGGRGETQYFGPGTRLLVL.